This T cell receptor (beta chain) appears in the sequencing data of a study of blood T cell repertoires in COVID-19. Study summary: Whether acute or convalescent, the COVID-19 samples came from the United States, Italy and Spain. In each case, the material was cDNA or gDNA derived from T cells, B-cell-depleted T cells, or PBMCs.

From germline, CDR1 is MNHEY and CDR2 SMNVEV (reference sequence). The CDR3 has 15 amino acids. Trimming cost V 5 bases and J 6 bases; bases outside gene matches: 6. In the source study's methods: From reference gene primer amplification, estimates of nucleated cell counts were derived. Only in-frame clones appear in the TCRdb table, and some are missing; sequencing was by immunoSEQ multiplex PCR. For V, J and clone size, that table is used; D and trimming come from the DNA. Of about 210,000 clones in the sample, about 86% were seen once. The source of this sequence is a man in his 60s who had recovered from COVID-19. The sequenced sample consisted of peripheral blood. This chain connects TRBV27 to TRBJ1-6; 8 positions match TRBD1. The CDR3: CASSLMTGVNSPLHF. The CDR3 bases are TGTGCCAGCAGTCTTATGACAGGGGTTAATTCACCCCTCCACTTT.